This TCR beta chain was captured in a study of sequential checkpoint blockade in melanoma. Relative to its sample, this clone is medium-sized. The ends were cut back, 6 bases at V and 5 bases at J, with 13 bases in the middle. Germline lookup yields CDR1 LNHDA and CDR2 SQIVND (reference sequence). The CDR3 is 14 residues long. Libraries were prepared by immunoSEQ multiplex PCR; TCRdb keeps only in-frame clonotypes and omits some of them. Counted here are roughly 11,000 clones, over 70% occurring once; the ten biggest clones make up approximately 17%. Treatment here: randomized to nivolumab then ipilimumab (arm A) or the reverse (arm B).

The chain carries TRBV19 and TRBJ2-2; a weak D match, TRBD2 (7 bases). This clonotype was sampled from a human donor with melanoma. Specimen: CD8+ T cells sorted from blood (inferred from file names), collected from a patient given nivolumab and ipilimumab in sequence. The DNA of the CDR3 is TGTGCCAGTAGCGAGGGGAGGGGGACCGGGGAGCTGTTTTTT. Its protein product is CASSEGRGTGELFF.